One TCR beta chain is described in this entry. V shed 4 bases, J shed 4 bases, and the junction held 14 bases outside the gene matches. Germline values: CDR1 SGHRS, CDR2 YFSETQ. This CDR3 contains 17 residues. The entry originates in a study of cytomegalovirus exposure and HLA in healthy donors. 60 Vbeta and 13 Jbeta primers were used in PCR. TCRdb keeps only in-frame clones here, not all; method: immunoSEQ multiplex PCR. The sample carries around 170,000 clones, about 80% recorded once. The chain carries TRBV5-1 and TRBJ2-3; 8 nucleotides line up with TRBD2. This clonotype originated in a woman between 50 and 59 years old in good health and CMV-seropositive. Sequencing was carried out using PBMCs. The CDR3 DNA follows: TGCGCCAGCAGCCCGGTCGGGGTAGCGGGGATAGCAGATACGCAGTATTTT. Translation gives CASSPVGVAGIADTQYF. The complete variable domain, with remaining parts taken from reference TRBV5-1 and TRBJ2-3, reads KAGVTQTPRYLIKTRGQQVTLSCSPISGHRSVSWYQQTPGQGLQFLFEYFSETQRNKGNFPGRFSGRQFSNSRSEMNVSTLELGDSALYLCASSPVGVAGIADTQYFGPGTRLTVL.